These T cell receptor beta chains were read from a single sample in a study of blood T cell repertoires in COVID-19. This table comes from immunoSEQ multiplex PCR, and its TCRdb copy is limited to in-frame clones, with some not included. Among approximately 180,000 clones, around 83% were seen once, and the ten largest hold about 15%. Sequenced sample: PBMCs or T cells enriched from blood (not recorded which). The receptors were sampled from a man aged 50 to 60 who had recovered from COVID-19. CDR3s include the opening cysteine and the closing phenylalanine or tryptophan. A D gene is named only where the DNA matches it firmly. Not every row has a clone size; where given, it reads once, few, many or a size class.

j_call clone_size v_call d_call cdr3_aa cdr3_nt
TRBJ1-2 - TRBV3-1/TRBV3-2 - CASSQMDSSYTF TGTGCCAGCAGCCAAATGGACAGCAGCTACACCTTC
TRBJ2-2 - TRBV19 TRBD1 CASSPQDRGILNTGELFF TGTGCCAGTAGCCCTCAGGACAGGGGGATCCTAAACACCGGGGAGCTGTTTTTT
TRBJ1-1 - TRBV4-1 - CASSQVPNIQTEAFF TGCGCCAGCAGCCAAGTCCCAAACATCCAGACTGAAGCTTTCTTT
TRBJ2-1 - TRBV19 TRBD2 CASSPGGMRSGEQFF TGTGCCAGTAGTCCGGGGGGTATGAGATCCGGCGAGCAGTTCTTC
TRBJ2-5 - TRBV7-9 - CASSPGRGDQETQYF TGTGCCAGCAGCCCAGGACGGGGAGACCAAGAGACCCAGTACTTC
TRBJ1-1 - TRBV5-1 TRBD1 CASSGLQGEGDTEAFF TGCGCCAGCAGCGGCCTACAGGGGGAGGGGGACACTGAAGCTTTCTTT
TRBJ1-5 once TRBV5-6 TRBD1 CASSFGTGGRQPQHF TGTGCCAGCAGCTTTGGGACAGGGGGCAGGCAGCCCCAGCATTTT
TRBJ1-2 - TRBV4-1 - CASSQDAGADGGYTF TGCGCCAGCAGCCAAGATGCGGGGGCCGACGGTGGCTACACCTTC
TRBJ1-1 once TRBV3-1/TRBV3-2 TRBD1 CASSARTGGTEAFF TGTGCCAGCAGCGCCCGGACAGGGGGAACTGAAGCTTTCTTT
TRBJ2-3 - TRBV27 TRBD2 CASNKLAGGVADTQYF TGTGCCAGCAATAAACTAGCGGGGGGGGTTGCAGATACGCAGTATTTT
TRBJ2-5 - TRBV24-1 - CATSNGGQETQYF TGTGCCACCAGTAACGGCGGCCAAGAGACCCAGTACTTC
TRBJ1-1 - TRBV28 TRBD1 CASSSQGAGIRLQEAFF TGTGCCAGCAGTTCACAGGGGGCGGGTATTCGTTTACAGGAAGCTTTCTTT
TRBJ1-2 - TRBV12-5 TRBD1 CASGRQGLDTF TGTGCTAGTGGCCGACAGGGATTGGACACCTTC
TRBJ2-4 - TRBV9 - CASSVEGSGSRDIQYF TGTGCCAGCAGCGTAGAGGGATCAGGGTCCCGGGACATTCAGTACTTC
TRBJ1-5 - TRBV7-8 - CASSSQGSNQPQHF TGTGCCAGCAGCTCACAGGGTAGCAATCAGCCCCAGCATTTT
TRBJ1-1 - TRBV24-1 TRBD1 CATSATAGTGGFEAFF TGTGCCACCAGTGCAACAGCTGGGACAGGGGGGTTTGAAGCTTTCTTT
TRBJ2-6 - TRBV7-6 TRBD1 CASSQGPGQGYSGANVLTF TGTGCCAGCAGCCAAGGGCCGGGACAGGGATACTCTGGGGCCAACGTCCTGACTTTC
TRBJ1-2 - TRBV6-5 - CASSTKAGSRYTF TGTGCCAGCAGTACCAAAGCGGGGTCGCGCTACACCTTC
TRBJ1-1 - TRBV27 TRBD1 CASSLFVSLGQDGAEAFF TGTGCCAGCAGTTTATTTGTGTCCCTCGGACAGGACGGAGCTGAAGCTTTCTTT
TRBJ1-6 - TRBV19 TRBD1 CASSYKGDRGYRSYNSPLHF TGTGCCAGTAGTTATAAAGGGGACAGGGGCTACCGCTCCTATAATTCACCCCTCCACTTT
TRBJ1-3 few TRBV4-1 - CASSQVDTSGNTIYF TGCGCCAGCAGCCAAGTAGACACCTCTGGAAACACCATATATTTT
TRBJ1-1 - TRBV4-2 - CASSQGVGQSNTEAFF TGTGCCAGCAGCCAAGGAGTCGGACAGTCGAATACTGAAGCTTTCTTT
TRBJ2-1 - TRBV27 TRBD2 CASRTGTSGGARQFF TGTGCCAGCCGGACTGGGACTAGCGGGGGGGCCAGGCAGTTCTTC
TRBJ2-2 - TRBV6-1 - CASSEQGRLTGELFF TGTGCCAGCAGTGAACAGGGGCGGCTCACCGGGGAGCTGTTTTTT
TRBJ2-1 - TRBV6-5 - CASSSTYEQFF TGTGCCAGCAGTTCCACTTATGAGCAGTTCTTC
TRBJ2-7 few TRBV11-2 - CASSPTTNSGYEQYF TGTGCCAGCAGCCCAACGACCAATAGCGGCTACGAGCAGTACTTC
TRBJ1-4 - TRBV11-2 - CASSLTGGNEKLFF TGTGCCAGCAGCTTAACTGGGGGCAATGAAAAACTGTTTTTT
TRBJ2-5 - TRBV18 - CASSPGAPGETQYF TGTGCCAGCTCACCGGGCGCCCCAGGAGAGACCCAGTACTTC
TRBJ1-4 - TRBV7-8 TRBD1 CASSSPGQGGGNEKLFF TGTGCCAGCAGCTCCCCGGGACAGGGCGGTGGTAATGAAAAACTGTTTTTT
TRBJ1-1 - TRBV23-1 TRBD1 CASSLTGVVEAFF TGCGCCAGCAGTCTGACAGGGGTTGTCGAAGCTTTCTTT
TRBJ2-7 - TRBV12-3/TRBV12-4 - CASRETGRREQYF TGTGCCAGCAGGGAGACAGGGAGGCGGGAGCAGTACTTC
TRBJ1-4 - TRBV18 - CASSPPGRGSTNEKLFF TGTGCCAGCTCACCACCGGGCAGGGGTTCCACTAATGAAAAACTGTTTTTT
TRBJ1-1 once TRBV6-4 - CASSLTRNTEAFF TGTGCCAGCAGTCTGACTCGAAACACTGAAGCTTTCTTT
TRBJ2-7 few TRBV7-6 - CASSYQGGEQYF TGTGCCAGCAGTTACCAGGGTGGCGAGCAGTACTTC
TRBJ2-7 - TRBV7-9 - CASSLIGSSYEQYF TGTGCCAGCAGCTTAATCGGGTCCTCCTACGAGCAGTACTTC
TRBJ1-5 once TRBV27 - CASSQDNSNQPQHF TGTGCCAGCAGTCAAGACAATAGCAATCAGCCCCAGCATTTT
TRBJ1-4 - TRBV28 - CASIPHRDLKEKLFF TGTGCCAGCATCCCTCACCGGGACTTAAAAGAAAAACTGTTTTTT
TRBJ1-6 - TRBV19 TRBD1 CASSLPTGNSYNSPLHF TGTGCCAGTAGTCTCCCGACAGGGAACTCCTATAATTCACCCCTCCACTTT
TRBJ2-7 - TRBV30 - CAWNPGAQYEQYF TGTGCCTGGAATCCAGGGGCGCAATACGAGCAGTACTTC
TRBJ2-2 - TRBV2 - CASSEQGVGTGELFF TGTGCCAGCAGTGAACAGGGCGTGGGCACCGGGGAGCTGTTTTTT
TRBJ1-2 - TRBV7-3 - CASSLGRGRLPNYGYTF TGTGCCAGCAGCTTAGGTCGGGGTCGCCTCCCAAACTATGGCTACACCTTC
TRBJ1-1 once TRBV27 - CASSFRRVTEAFF TGTGCCAGCAGTTTTAGGAGGGTCACTGAAGCTTTCTTT
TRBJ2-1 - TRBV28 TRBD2 CASSWPGREQFF TGTGCCAGCAGTTGGCCCGGGAGGGAGCAGTTCTTC
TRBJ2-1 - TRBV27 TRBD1 CASRQGALSYNEQFF TGTGCCAGTAGACAGGGGGCTCTGTCCTACAATGAGCAGTTCTTC
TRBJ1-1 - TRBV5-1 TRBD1 CASSWDRGNTEAFF TGCGCCAGCAGCTGGGACAGGGGGAACACTGAAGCTTTCTTT
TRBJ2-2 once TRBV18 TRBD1 CASSQPIGQGGTGELFF TGTGCCAGCTCACAACCTATCGGACAGGGGGGCACCGGGGAGCTGTTTTTT
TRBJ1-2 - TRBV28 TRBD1 CATRGTTSNYGYTF TGTGCCACCAGGGGGACAACGTCTAACTATGGCTACACCTTC
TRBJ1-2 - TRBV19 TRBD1 CASSSIGTGGSGYTF TGTGCCAGTAGCTCTATCGGGACAGGGGGCAGTGGCTACACCTTC
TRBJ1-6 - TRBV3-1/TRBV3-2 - CASSQVSGNSPLHF TGTGCCAGCAGCCAAGTTTCCGGGAATTCACCCCTCCACTTT
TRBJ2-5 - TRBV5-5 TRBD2 CASNGGNQETQYF TGTGCCAGCAACGGGGGGAACCAAGAGACCCAGTACTTC
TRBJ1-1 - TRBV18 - CASSPQGNTEAFF TGTGCCAGCTCACCCCAGGGTAACACTGAAGCTTTCTTT
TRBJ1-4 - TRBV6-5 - CASSYRLEQANEKLFF TGTGCCAGCAGTTATCGGCTGGAACAGGCAAATGAAAAACTGTTTTTT
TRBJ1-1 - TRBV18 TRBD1 CASSPKPGQGTEAFF TGTGCCAGCTCACCGAAACCGGGACAGGGAACTGAAGCTTTCTTT
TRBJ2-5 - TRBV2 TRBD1 CASDRGTGGPETQYF TGTGCCAGCGATCGGGGGACAGGGGGACCGGAGACCCAGTACTTC
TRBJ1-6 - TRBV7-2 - CASSLVRENSPLHF TGTGCCAGCAGCTTAGTACGGGAAAATTCACCCCTCCACTTT
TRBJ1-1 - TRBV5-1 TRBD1 CASSLQGAQTEAFF TGCGCCAGCAGCTTACAGGGGGCTCAAACTGAAGCTTTCTTT
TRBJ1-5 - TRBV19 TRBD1 CASRGDRASNQPQHF TGTGCCAGCAGGGGGGACAGGGCGAGCAATCAGCCCCAGCATTTT